Listed here are 13 T cell receptor beta chains from one sample, sequenced in a study of cytomegalovirus exposure and HLA in healthy donors. PCR was performed using 60 Vbeta and 13 Jbeta primers. Method: immunoSEQ multiplex PCR; TCRdb's copy keeps in-frame clones and lacks some. The sample shows about 82,000 clones, around four fifths of them seen only once. Sequencing used PBMCs. All receptors derive from a woman in her 50s in good health and CMV-seropositive.

This clone appeared a few times. In DNA form, the CDR3 reads TGTGCCTGGAGTCAGGGGGGCCAGCCCCAGCATTTT. This sequence encodes CAWSQGGQPQHF. The gene calls are TRBV30 and TRBJ1-5; TRBD1 matches 7 bases. This CDR3 has 12 amino acids. Germline assignment: CDR1 GTSNPN and CDR2 SVGIG (reference sequence). V trimming: 2 bases; J trimming: 7 bases; junction bases outside the gene matches: 2.

The rearrangement joins TRBV11-3 to TRBJ2-7; possible D gene TRBD2, 5 bases. There are 14 residues in the CDR3. Germline CDR1 and CDR2: SGHNT and YENEEA. The ends were cut back, 5 bases at V and 3 bases at J, with 14 bases in the middle. Here the CDR3 reads CASSRGPGYYEQYF. In DNA, the CDR3 is TGTGCCAGCAGCAGAGGGCCGGGTTACTACGAGCAGTACTTC.

The CDR3 nucleotides are TGTGCCAGCAGTATGACAGGGGGCGGAAACGAGCAGTACTTC. This sequence encodes CASSMTGGGNEQYF. V gene TRBV2 combines with J gene TRBJ2-7; TRBD1 agrees at 10 bases. The V segment lost 5 bases and the J segment 5 bases; nucleotides outside the gene matches: 6. The germline V gene has CDR1 SNHLY and CDR2 FYNNEI. CDR3 length: 14 residues.

V usage is TRBV29-1 and J usage is TRBJ1-4, with no clear D. Germline values: CDR1 SQVTM, CDR2 ANQGSEA. Trimming removed 7 bases at V and 1 base at J, with 10 bases between. This CDR3 is built from 13 residues. CDR3 loop: CSAQRGTNEKLFF. CDR3 bases: TGCAGCGCCCAGCGCGGAACTAATGAAAAACTGTTTTTT.

CDR3 DNA sequence: TGTGCCATGACCCCGGGACAGGGAGCGGCTGGGGCCAACGTCCTGACTTTC. Its translation is CAMTPGQGAAGANVLTF. This rearrangement joins TRBV10-3 to TRBJ2-6, with 9 bases lining up with TRBD1. The CDR3 sequence is 17 residues long. Germline V gene lookup returns CDR1 ENHRY and CDR2 SYGVKD. The ends lost 9 bases at V and 2 bases at J; junction bases unmatched: 11.

This sequence joins TRBV27 and TRBJ2-5; 7 bases are shared with TRBD1. Germline V gene sequence: CDR1 MNHEY, CDR2 SMNVEV (reference sequence). After removal of 5 bases from V and 2 bases from J, the junction contained 8 bases not matched to a gene. This CDR3 has 15 amino acids. Here the CDR3 reads CASSPSRDRQETQYF. CDR3 sequence (DNA): TGTGCCAGCAGTCCTTCGAGGGACAGACAAGAGACCCAGTACTTC.

V gene TRBV29-1 combines with J gene TRBJ1-1; TRBD1 matches 8 bases. V shed 3 bases and J 1 base; nucleotides not matched to a gene: 7. CDR1 and CDR2 from the germline V gene are SQVTM and ANQGSEA. The CDR3 sequence is 15 residues long. In DNA, the CDR3 is TGCAGCGTTGAGTACCGACAGGGGACGAACACTGAAGCTTTCTTT. This sequence encodes CSVEYRQGTNTEAFF. The full variable domain, its missing parts supplied by reference TRBV29-1 and TRBJ1-1, is SAVISQKPSRDICQRGTSLTIQCQVDSQVTMMFWYRQQPGQSLTLIATANQGSEATYESGFVIDKFPISRPNLTFSTLTVSNMSPEDSSIYLCSVEYRQGTNTEAFFGQGTRLTVV.

The chain recombines TRBV6-6 with TRBJ1-5, with TRBD1 matching over 7 bases. The length of the CDR3 is 15 residues. Trimming took 2 bases from V and 3 from J; bases not matched to a gene: 4. Germline CDR1 MNHNY, CDR2 SVGAGI (reference sequence). CDR3 sequence (DNA): TGTGCCAGCAGTTACCGGACAGGTTTCAATCAGCCCCAGCATTTT. This encodes CASSYRTGFNQPQHF.

The genes are TRBV9 and TRBJ2-7; 8 bases are shared with TRBD2. The V segment lost 3 bases and the J segment 2 bases; nucleotides outside the gene matches: 7. The germline gives CDR1 SGDLS, CDR2 YYNGEE. CDR3 size: 15 residues. CDR3 region: CASSAPEAGAYEQYF. CDR3 coding DNA: TGTGCCAGCAGCGCCCCCGAAGCGGGAGCCTACGAGCAGTACTTC.

This clone was seen a few times. Different DNA sequences within this sample yield the same CDR3. The chain has TRBV4-1 and TRBJ1-5; TRBD1 matches at 8 bases. The CDR3 has 15 amino acids. CDR1 is MGHRA and CDR2 is YSYEKL in the germline V gene. Trimming removed 2 bases from V and 4 bases from J; junction bases left unmatched: 4. The CDR3 sequence is CASSQSGTGNQPQHF. CDR3 nucleotides: TGCGCCAGCAGCCAAAGCGGGACAGGAAATCAGCCCCAGCATTTT.

The chain is built from TRBV5-1 and TRBJ2-7; possibly TRBD1 for D (6 bases). Trimming took off 0 bases at V and 3 bases at J, with 13 bases between the two ends. Germline-derived CDR1 and CDR2 are SGHRS and YFSETQ. This CDR3 comprises 15 residues. The CDR3 region has the DNA TGCGCCAGCAGCTTGGCCTGGACAGTCGTCTACGAGCAGTACTTC. It yields the protein CASSLAWTVVYEQYF.

This chain connects TRBV4-1 to TRBJ1-3; a possible D gene is TRBD1 (6 bases). The V gene's germline CDR1 is MGHRA and CDR2 YSYEKL. The ends were cut back, 6 bases at V and 2 bases at J, with 14 bases in the middle. The CDR3 runs 15 residues. The CDR3, as DNA: TGCGCCAGCAGACAACAGGGCCTCCCTGGAAACACCATATATTTT. Translated: CASRQQGLPGNTIYF.

The count of this clone is one. V and J are TRBV19 and TRBJ1-1, with D possibly matching TRBD1 (6 bases). This CDR3 is built from 16 residues. Trimming left V 2 bases short and J 4 bases short, with 17 bases between. Germline V gene sequence: CDR1 LNHDA, CDR2 SQIVND (reference sequence). CDR3 residues: CASSILPGARSTEAFF. As DNA, the CDR3 is TGTGCCAGTAGTATACTTCCAGGGGCGAGAAGCACTGAAGCTTTCTTT.